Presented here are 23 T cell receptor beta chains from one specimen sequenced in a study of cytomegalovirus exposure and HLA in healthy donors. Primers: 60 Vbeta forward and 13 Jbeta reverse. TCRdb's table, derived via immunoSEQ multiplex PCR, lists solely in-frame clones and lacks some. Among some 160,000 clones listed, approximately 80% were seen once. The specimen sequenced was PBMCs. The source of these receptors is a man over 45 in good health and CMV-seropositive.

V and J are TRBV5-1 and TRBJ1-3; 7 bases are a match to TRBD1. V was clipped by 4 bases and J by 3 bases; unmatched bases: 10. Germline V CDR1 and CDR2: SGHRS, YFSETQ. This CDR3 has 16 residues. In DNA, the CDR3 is TGCGCCAGCAGCGGTACCTTACAGGGGAATGGAAACACCATATATTTT. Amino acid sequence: CASSGTLQGNGNTIYF.

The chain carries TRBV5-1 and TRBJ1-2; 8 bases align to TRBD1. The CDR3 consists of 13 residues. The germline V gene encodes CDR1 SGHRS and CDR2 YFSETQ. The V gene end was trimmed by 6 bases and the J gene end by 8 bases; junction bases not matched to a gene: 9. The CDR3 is CASTADRGEGYTF. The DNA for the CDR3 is TGCGCCAGCACCGCCGACAGGGGCGAAGGCTACACCTTC.

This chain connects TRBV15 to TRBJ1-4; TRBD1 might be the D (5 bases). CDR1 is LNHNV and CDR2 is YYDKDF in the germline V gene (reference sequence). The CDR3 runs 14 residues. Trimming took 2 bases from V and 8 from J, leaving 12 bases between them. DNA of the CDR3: TGTGCCACCAGCAGACAGGGCTTAAGGGAAAAACTGTTTTTT. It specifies CATSRQGLREKLFF.

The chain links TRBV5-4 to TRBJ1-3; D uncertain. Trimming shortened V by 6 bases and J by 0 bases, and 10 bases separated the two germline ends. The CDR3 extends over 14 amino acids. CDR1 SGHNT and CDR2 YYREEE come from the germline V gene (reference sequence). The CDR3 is CASTAGSSGNTIYF. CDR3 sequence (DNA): TGTGCCAGCACCGCCGGGAGCTCTGGAAACACCATATATTTT.

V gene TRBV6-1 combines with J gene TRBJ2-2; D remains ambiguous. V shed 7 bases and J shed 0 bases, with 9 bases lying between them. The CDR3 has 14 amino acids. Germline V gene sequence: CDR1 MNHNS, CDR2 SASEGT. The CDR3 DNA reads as TGTGCCAGCAAGAGGCAAACGAACACCGGGGAGCTGTTTTTT. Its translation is CASKRQTNTGELFF.

DNA for the CDR3: TGTGCCACCAGCACAAGGACAGGTCCTAGCACAGATACGCAGTATTTT. It yields the protein CATSTRTGPSTDTQYF. This chain connects TRBV15 to TRBJ2-3, with 7 bases fitting TRBD1. This CDR3 contains 16 residues. From germline, CDR1 is LNHNV and CDR2 YYDKDF (reference sequence). V lost 4 bases to trimming and J lost 0 bases; unmatched junction nucleotides: 7.

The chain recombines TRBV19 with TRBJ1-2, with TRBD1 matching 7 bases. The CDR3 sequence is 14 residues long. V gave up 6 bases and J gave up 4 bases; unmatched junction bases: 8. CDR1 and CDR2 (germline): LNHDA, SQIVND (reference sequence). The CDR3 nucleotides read TGTGCCAGTAGCCTTTCGGGACAGCCCTATGGCTACACCTTC. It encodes CASSLSGQPYGYTF.

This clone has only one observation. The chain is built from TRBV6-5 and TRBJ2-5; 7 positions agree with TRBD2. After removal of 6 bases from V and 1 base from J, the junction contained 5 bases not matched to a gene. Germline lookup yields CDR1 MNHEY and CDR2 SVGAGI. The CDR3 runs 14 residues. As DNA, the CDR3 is TGTGCCAGCAGAAAGGCGGGGGTCCAAGAGACCCAGTACTTC. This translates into CASRKAGVQETQYF.

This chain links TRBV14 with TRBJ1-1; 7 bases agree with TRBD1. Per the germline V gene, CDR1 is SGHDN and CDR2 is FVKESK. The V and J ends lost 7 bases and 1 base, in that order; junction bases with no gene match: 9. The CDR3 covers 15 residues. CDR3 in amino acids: CASNPTGQSNTEAFF. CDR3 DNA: TGTGCCAGCAACCCAACGGGACAGTCGAACACTGAAGCTTTCTTT. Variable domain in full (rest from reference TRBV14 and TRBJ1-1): EAGVTQFPSHSVIEKGQTVTLRCDPISGHDNLYWYRRVMGKEIKFLLHFVKESKQDESGMPNNRFLAERTGGTYSTLKVQPAELEDSGVYFCASNPTGQSNTEAFFGQGTRLTVV.

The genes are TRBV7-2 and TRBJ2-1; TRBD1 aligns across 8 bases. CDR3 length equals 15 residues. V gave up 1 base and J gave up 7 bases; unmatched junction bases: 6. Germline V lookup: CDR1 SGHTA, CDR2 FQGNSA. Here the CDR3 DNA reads TGTGCCAGCAGCTTAGTCCAGGGGGCGGGGAATGAGCAGTTCTTC. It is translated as CASSLVQGAGNEQFF.

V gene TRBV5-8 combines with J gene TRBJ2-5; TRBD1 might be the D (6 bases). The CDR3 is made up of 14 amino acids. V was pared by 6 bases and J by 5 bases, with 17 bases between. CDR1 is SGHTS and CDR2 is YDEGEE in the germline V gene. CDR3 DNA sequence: TGTGCCAGCACCAAGGGGACATTGGGGGAGACCCAGTACTTC. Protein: CASTKGTLGETQYF.

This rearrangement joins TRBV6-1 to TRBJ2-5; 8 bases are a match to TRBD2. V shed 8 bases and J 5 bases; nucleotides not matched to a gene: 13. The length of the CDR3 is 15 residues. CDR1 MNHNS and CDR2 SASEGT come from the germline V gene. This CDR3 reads CASERGTRSRETQYF. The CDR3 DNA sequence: TGTGCCAGCGAGCGGGGGACGAGGTCGAGGGAGACCCAGTACTTC.

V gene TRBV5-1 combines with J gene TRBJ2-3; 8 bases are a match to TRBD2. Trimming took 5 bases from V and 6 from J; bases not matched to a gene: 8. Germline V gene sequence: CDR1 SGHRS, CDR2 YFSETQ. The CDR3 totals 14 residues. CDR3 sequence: CASRPPGLGDTQYF. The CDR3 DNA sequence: TGCGCCAGCAGACCCCCGGGACTAGGGGATACGCAGTATTTT.

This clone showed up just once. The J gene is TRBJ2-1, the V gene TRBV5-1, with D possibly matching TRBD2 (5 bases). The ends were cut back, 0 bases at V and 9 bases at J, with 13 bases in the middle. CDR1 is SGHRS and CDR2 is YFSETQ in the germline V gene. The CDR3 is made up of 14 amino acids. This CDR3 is CASSLALGAVEQFF. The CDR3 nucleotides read TGCGCCAGCAGCTTGGCCTTAGGAGCGGTTGAGCAGTTCTTC.

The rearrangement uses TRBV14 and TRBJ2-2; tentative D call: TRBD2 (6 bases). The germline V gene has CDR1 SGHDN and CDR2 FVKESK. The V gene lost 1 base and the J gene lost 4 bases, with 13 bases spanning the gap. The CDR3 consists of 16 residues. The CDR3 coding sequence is TGTGCCAGCAGCCAAGGGTGGAGGGGAGGCACCGGGGAGCTGTTTTTT. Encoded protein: CASSQGWRGGTGELFF. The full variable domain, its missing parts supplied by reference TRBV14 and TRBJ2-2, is EAGVTQFPSHSVIEKGQTVTLRCDPISGHDNLYWYRRVMGKEIKFLLHFVKESKQDESGMPNNRFLAERTGGTYSTLKVQPAELEDSGVYFCASSQGWRGGTGELFFGEGSRLTVL.

Here the CDR3 reads CASSASGRWAGELFF. The CDR3 DNA reads as TGTGCCAGCAGCGCGAGCGGGAGATGGGCCGGGGAGCTGTTTTTT. The chain employs TRBV9 and TRBJ2-2, with 8 positions matching TRBD2. The length of the CDR3 is 15 residues. CDR1 and CDR2 (germline): SGDLS, YYNGEE. V lost 3 bases, J lost 6 bases, and 7 bases stayed unmatched.

CDR3 in DNA: TGTGCCTGGAGCGCCGGGGGGGGGAGGGGCTATGGCTACACCTTC. Residues: CAWSAGGGRGYGYTF. The chain joins TRBV30 to TRBJ1-2; weak D call: TRBD1 (5 bases). Germline V CDR1 and CDR2: GTSNPN, SVGIG (reference sequence). The V end was cut by 3 bases, the J end by 4 bases, with 18 bases between. The CDR3 has 15 amino acids.

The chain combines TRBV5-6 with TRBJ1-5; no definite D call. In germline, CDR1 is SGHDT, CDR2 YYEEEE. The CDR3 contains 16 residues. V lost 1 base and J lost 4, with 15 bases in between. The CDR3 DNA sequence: TGTGCCAGCAGCTTGAAACGGGGAGTCGGGAATCAGCCCCAGCATTTT. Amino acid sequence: CASSLKRGVGNQPQHF. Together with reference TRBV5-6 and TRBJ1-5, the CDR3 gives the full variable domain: DAGVTQSPTHLIKTRGQQVTLRCSPKSGHDTVSWYQQALGQGPQFIFQYYEEEERQRGNFPDRFSGHQFPNYSSELNVNALLLGDSALYLCASSLKRGVGNQPQHFGDGTRLSIL.

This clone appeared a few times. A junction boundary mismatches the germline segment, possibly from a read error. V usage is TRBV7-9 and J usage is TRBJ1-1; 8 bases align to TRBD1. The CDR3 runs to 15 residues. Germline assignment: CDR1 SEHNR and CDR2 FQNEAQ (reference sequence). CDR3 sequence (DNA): TGTTCCAGCAGCCCGCCAGGGACAGGCGCCACTGAAGCTTTCTTT. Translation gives CSSSPPGTGATEAFF.

CDR3 nucleotide sequence: TGTGCCAGCAGCCAAGAAGGCGGGGGGGCTGGAGAGACCCAGTACTTC. This encodes CASSQEGGGAGETQYF. The chain employs TRBV4-2 and TRBJ2-5; 9 bases align to TRBD2. The CDR3 spans 16 residues. V lost 0 bases and J lost 4; bases outside the gene matches: 6. The germline gives CDR1 LGHNA, CDR2 YNFKEQ.

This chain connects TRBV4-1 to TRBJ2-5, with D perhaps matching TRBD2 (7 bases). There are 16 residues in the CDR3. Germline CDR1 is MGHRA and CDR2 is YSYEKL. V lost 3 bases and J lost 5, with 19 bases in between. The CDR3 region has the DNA TGCGCCAGCAGCCAGCCTGGGAGGGGGGGTATGGAGACCCAGTACTTC. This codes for CASSQPGRGGMETQYF.

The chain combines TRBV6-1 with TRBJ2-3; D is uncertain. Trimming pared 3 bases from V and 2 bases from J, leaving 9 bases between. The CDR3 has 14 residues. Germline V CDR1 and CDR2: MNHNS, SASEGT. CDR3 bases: TGTGCCAGCAGTGAGACTCCACTCACAGATACGCAGTATTTT. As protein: CASSETPLTDTQYF.

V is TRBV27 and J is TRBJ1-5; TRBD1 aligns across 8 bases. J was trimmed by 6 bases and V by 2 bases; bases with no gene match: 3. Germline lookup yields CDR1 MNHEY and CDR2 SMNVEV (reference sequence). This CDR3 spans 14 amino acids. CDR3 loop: CASSLTGGSQPQHF. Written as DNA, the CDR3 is TGTGCCAGCAGTTTAACAGGGGGAAGTCAGCCCCAGCATTTT.